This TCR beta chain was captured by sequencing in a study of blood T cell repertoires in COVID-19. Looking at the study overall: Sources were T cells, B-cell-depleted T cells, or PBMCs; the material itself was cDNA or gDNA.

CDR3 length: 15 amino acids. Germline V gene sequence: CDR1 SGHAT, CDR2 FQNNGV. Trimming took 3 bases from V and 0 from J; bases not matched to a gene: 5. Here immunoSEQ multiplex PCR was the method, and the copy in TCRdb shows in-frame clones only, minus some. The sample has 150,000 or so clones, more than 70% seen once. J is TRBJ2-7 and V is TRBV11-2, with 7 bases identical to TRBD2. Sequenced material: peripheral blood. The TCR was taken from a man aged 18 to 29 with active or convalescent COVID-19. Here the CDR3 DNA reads TGTGCCAGCAGCTTCGTGCGGGGGAGCTCCTACGAGCAGTACTTC. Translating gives CASSFVRGSSYEQYF.